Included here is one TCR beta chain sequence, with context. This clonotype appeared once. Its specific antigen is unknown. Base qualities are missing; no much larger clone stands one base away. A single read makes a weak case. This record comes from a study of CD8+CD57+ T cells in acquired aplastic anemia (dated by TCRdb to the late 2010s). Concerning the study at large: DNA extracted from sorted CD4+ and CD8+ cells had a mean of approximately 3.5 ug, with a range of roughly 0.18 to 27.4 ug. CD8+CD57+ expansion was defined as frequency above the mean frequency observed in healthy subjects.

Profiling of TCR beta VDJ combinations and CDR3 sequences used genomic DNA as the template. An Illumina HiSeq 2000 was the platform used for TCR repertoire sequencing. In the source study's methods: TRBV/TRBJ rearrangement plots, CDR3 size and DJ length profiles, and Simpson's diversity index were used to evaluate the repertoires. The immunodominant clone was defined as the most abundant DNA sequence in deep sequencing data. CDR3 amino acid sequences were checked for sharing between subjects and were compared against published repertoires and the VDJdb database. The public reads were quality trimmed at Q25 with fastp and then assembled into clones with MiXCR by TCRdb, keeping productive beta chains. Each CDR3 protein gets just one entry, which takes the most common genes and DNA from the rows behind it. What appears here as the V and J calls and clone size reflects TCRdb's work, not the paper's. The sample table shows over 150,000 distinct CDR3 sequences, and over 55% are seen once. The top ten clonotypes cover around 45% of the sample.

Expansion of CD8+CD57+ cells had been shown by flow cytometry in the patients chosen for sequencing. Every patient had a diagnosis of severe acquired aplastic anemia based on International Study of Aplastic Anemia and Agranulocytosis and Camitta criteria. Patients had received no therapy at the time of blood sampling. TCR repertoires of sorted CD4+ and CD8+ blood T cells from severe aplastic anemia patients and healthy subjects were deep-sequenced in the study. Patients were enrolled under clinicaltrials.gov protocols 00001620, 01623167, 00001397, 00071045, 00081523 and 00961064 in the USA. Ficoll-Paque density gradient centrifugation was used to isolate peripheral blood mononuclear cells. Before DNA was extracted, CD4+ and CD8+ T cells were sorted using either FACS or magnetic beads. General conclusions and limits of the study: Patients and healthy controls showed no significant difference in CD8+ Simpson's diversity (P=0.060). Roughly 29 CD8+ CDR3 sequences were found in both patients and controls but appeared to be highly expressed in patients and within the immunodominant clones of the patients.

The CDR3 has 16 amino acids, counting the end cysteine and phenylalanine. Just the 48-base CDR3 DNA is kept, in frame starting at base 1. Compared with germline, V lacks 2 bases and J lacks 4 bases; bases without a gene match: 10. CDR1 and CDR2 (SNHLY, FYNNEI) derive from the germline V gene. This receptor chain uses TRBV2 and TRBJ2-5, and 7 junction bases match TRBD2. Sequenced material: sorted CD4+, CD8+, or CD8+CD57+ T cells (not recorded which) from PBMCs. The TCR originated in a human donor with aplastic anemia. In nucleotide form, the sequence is TGTGCCAGCAGTGAAAGCGGGGTCGGAGGTGTAGAGACCCAGTACTTC. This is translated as CASSESGVGGVETQYF. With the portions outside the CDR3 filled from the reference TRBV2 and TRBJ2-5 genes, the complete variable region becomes EPEVTQTPSHQVTQMGQEVILRCVPISNHLYFYWYRQILGQKVEFLVSFYNNEISEKSEIFDDQFSVERPDGSNFTLKIRSTKLEDSAMYFCASSESGVGGVETQYFGPGTRLLVL.